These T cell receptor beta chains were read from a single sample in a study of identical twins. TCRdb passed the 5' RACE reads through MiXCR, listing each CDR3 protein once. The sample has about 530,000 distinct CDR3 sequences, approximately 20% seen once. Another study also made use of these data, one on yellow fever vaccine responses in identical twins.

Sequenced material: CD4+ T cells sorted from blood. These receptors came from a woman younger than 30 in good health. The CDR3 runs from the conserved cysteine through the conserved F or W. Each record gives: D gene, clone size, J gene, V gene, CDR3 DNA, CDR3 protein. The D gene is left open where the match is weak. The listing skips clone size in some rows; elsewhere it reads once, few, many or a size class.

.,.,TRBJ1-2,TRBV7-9,TGTGCCAGCAGCGGGGGCCCCCAACGGGCCACCTTC,CASSGGPQRATF
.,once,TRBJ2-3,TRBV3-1,TGTGCCAGCAGCCACAACCAAGGGGGGAACACAGATACGCAGTATTTT,CASSHNQGGNTDTQYF
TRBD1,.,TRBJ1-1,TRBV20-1,TGCAGTGCTACTCCTCCCGGGACAGGAGAAGCTTTCTTT,CSATPPGTGEAFF
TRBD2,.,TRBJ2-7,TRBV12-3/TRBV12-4,TGTGCCAGCAGGCAAGGGACTAGCTCCTACGAGCAGTACTTC,CASRQGTSSYEQYF
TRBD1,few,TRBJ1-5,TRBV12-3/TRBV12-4,TGTGCCAGCAGAACCGACAGGGGTGACCAGCCCCAGCATTTT,CASRTDRGDQPQHF
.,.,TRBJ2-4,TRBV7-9,TGTGCCAGCAGATCAAGCCGGATCCCCCTAACCAAAAACATTCAGTACTTC,CASRSSRIPLTKNIQYF
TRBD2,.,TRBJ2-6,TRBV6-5,TGTGCCAGCAGTTTAAGCGGGGGCGACTCTGGGGCCAACGTCCTGACTTTC,CASSLSGGDSGANVLTF
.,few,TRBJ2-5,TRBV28,TGTGCCAGCAGTTCTGAAGCTTGGGAGACCCAGTACTTC,CASSSEAWETQYF
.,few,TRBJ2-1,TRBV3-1,TGTGCCAGCAGCCAAGCCTCCGTGTGGGACAAGGGGAATGAGCAGTTCTTC,CASSQASVWDKGNEQFF
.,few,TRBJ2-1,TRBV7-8,TGTGCCAGCAGCTCGTCTAGAGGCGAGCAGTTCTTC,CASSSSRGEQFF
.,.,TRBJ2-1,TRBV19,TGTGCCAGTAGTATAGGTGGGACGGTGACCTACAATGAGCAGTTCTTC,CASSIGGTVTYNEQFF
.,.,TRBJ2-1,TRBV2,TGTGCCAGCAGTGTTGAGGGTTACAATGAGCAGTTCTTC,CASSVEGYNEQFF
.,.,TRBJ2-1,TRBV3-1,TGTGCCAGCAGCCAATATCGGGCTGCCGGGGAGCAGTTCTTC,CASSQYRAAGEQFF
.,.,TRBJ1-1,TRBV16,TGTGCCAGCAGCCAAGCCACCGGTGAAGCTTTCTTT,CASSQATGEAFF
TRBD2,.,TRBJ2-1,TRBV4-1,TGCGCCAGCAGCCACTCTAGCGGGCCTTACAATGAGCAGTTCTTC,CASSHSSGPYNEQFF
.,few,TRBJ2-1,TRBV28,TGTGCCAGCACCCTAAACCCCAGGGTGGGTGAGCAGTTCTTC,CASTLNPRVGEQFF
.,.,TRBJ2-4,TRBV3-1,TGTGCCAGCAGCCAAGATACAGGGCTAATCGGTCGGGACATTCAGTACTTC,CASSQDTGLIGRDIQYF
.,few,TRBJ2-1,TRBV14,TGTGCCAGCAGCCCTCTGCCGCCCCCCAATGAGCAGTTCTTC,CASSPLPPPNEQFF
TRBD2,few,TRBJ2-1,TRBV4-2,TGTGCCAGCAGCCAAGATTGGACTAGCGGGTTTGTCAATGAGCAGTTCTTC,CASSQDWTSGFVNEQFF
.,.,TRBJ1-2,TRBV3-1,TGTGCCAGCAGCCAAGATTGGACACAGAACTATGGCTACACCTTC,CASSQDWTQNYGYTF
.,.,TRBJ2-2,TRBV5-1,TGCGCCAGCAGCTTGGATGTTCGGGGGCAGAACACCGGGGAGCTGTTTTTT,CASSLDVRGQNTGELFF
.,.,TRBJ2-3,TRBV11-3,TGTGCCAGCAGCTCCGATACTAGTGATCTCGCAGATACGCAGTATTTT,CASSSDTSDLADTQYF
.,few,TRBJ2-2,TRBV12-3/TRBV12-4,TGTGCCAGCAGTCCACGGGACGGTTGGAACACCGGGGAGCTGTTTTTT,CASSPRDGWNTGELFF
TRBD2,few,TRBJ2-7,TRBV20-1,TGCAGTGCTAGAGGGACTAGCGGGAGCCAGGGCTACGAGCAGTACTTC,CSARGTSGSQGYEQYF
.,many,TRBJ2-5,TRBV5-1,TGCGCCAGCAGCTTTTCCTCTGGGCTGGACCAAGAGACCCAGTACTTC,CASSFSSGLDQETQYF
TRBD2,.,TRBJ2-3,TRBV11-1,TGTGCCAGCAGCACCAGCCCTTATAGCGGGAGCGGCACAGATACGCAGTATTTT,CASSTSPYSGSGTDTQYF
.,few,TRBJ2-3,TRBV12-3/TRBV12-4,TGTGCCAGCAGTTTTACCCCCCCTGAAGCAGATACGCAGTATTTT,CASSFTPPEADTQYF
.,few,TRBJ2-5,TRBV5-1,TGCGCCAGCAGTGGCACAAACCAAGAGACCCAGTACTTC,CASSGTNQETQYF
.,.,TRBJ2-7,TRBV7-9,TGTGCCAGCAGCTTAAATGGGCAGACCTACGAGCAGTACTTC,CASSLNGQTYEQYF
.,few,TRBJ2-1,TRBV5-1,TGCGCCAGCAGCGCGACCAGAGAGCAGTTCTTC,CASSATREQFF
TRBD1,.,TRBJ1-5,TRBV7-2,TGTGCCAGCAGCTTATACCGGGACAGGGTGGATCAGCCCCAGCATTTT,CASSLYRDRVDQPQHF
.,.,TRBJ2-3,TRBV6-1,TGTGCCAGCAGAAACCGGAAGGCGGGCACAGATACGCAGTATTTT,CASRNRKAGTDTQYF
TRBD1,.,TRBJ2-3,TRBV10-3,TGTGCCATCAGCTTACCCTGGGGACAGGACACAGATACGCAGTATTTT,CAISLPWGQDTDTQYF
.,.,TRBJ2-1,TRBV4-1,TGCGCCAGCAGCCACGACCCATCCTCGTACAATGAGCAGTTCTTC,CASSHDPSSYNEQFF
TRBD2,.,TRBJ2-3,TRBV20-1,TGCAGTGCTAGAGCCCCTAGCGGCAGCACAGATACGCAGTATTTT,CSARAPSGSTDTQYF
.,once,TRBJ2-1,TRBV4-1,TGCGCCAGCAGCCTAGCCCCCTTGAGCGGAGTCTACAATGAGCAGTTCTTC,CASSLAPLSGVYNEQFF
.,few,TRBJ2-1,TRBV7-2,TGTGCCAGCAGCTTAGGCTCCGGGATTCAGTCTTGGGCACAGTTCTTC,CASSLGSGIQSWAQFF
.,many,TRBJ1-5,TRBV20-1,TGCAGTGCTAGGTATAGCAATCAGCCCCAGCATTTT,CSARYSNQPQHF
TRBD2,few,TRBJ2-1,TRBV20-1,TGCAGTGCTAGAGGGACGGGACTAGCGGGACGTGGACCGCCGGAGCAGTTCTTC,CSARGTGLAGRGPPEQFF
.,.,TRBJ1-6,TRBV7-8,TGTGCCAGCAGCTTAGACCAGGAATTGGGTTCACCCCTCCACTTT,CASSLDQELGSPLHF
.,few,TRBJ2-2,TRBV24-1,TGTGCCACCAGTGTAGAAGGGAGTCGTACCGGGGAGCTGTTTTTT,CATSVEGSRTGELFF
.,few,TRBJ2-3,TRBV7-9,TGTGCCAGCAGCTTAGTTGGTTCAGATACGCAGTATTTT,CASSLVGSDTQYF
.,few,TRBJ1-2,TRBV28,TGTGCCAGCAGTCTGGGACGGATCTATGGCTACACCTTC,CASSLGRIYGYTF
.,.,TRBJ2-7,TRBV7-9,TGTGCCAGCAGCTTGGACTGGCCCTACGAGCAGTACTTC,CASSLDWPYEQYF
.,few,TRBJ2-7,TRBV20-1,TGCAGTGCTGCTGCGACCCAATACGAGCAGTACTTC,CSAAATQYEQYF
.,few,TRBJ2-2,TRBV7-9,TGTGCCAGCAGCTTAGCATGGGGGAACACCGGGGAGCTGTTTTTT,CASSLAWGNTGELFF
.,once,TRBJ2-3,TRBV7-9,TGTGCCAGCAGCTTAGCCGTATCTAGCACAGATACGCAGTATTTT,CASSLAVSSTDTQYF
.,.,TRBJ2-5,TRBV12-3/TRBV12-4,TGTGCCAGCAGTTTTAGGGGGGACAGAGCCGGGACCCAGTACTTC,CASSFRGDRAGTQYF
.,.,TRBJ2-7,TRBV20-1,TGCAGTGCTGTTGGGCCAGATGGCCGCTTTGAGCAGTACTTC,CSAVGPDGRFEQYF
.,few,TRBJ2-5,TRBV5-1,TGCGCCAGCAGCTTTTTGCGGGAAGGGGAGACCCAGTACTTC,CASSFLREGETQYF
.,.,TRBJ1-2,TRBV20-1,TGCAGTGCTAGATCTGGGTATGGCTACACCTTC,CSARSGYGYTF
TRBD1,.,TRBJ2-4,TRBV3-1,TGTGCCAGCAGCCAAGGGACAGGGCTTTTGTACTTC,CASSQGTGLLYF
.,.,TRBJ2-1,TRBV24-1,TGTGCCACCAGTGACCCTGGCGGGCGATCCTACAATGAGCAGTTCTTC,CATSDPGGRSYNEQFF
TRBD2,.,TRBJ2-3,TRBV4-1,TGCGCCAGCAGCCAAGTAGCGGGATCCGGCACAGATACGCAGTATTTT,CASSQVAGSGTDTQYF
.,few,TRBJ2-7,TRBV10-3,TGTGCCATCAGTGAGCCATACTCCGGACAGCGCTCCTACGAGCAGTACTTC,CAISEPYSGQRSYEQYF